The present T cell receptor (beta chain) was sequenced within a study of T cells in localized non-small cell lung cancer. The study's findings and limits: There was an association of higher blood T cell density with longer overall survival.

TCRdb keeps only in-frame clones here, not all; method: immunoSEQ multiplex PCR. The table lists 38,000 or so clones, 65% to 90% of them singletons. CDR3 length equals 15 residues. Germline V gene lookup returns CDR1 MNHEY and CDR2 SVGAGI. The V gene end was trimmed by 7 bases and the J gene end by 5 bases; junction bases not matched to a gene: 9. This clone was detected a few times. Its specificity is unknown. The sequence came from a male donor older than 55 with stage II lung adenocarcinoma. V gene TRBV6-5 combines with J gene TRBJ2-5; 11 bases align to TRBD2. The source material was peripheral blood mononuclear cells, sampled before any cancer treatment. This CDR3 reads CASINTLAGGETQYF. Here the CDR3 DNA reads TGTGCCAGCATCAACACGCTAGCGGGAGGCGAGACCCAGTACTTC.